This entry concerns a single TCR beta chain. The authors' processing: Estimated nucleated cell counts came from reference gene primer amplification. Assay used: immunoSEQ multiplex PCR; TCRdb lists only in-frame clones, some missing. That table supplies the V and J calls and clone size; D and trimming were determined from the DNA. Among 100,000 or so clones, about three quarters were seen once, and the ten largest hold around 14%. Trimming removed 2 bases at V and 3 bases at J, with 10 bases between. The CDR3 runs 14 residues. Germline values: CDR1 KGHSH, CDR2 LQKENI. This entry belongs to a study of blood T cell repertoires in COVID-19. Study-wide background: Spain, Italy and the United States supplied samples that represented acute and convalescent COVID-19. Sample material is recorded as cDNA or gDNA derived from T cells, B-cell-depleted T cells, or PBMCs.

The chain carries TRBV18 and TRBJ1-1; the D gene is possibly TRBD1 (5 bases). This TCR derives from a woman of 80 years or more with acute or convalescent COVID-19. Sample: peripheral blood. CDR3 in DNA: TGTGCCAGCTCACCAATAAAAGGGGACACTGAAGCTTTCTTT. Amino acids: CASSPIKGDTEAFF.